A selection of T cell receptor beta chains follows, all from one sample in a study of PD-L1 blockade in urothelial cancer. Method: immunoSEQ multiplex PCR; TCRdb's copy keeps in-frame clones and lacks some. The table shows tens of thousands of clones, with about 85% occurring only once. Sample: PBMCs, taken around atezolizumab (anti-PD-L1) treatment. All receptors derive from a man aged 55-75 years with urothelial cancer. CDR3s include the opening cysteine and the closing phenylalanine or tryptophan. D genes are given only for firm matches. The size of a clone is reported for some rows only, either as once, few or many, or as a class for expanded clones.

TRBJ2-7,TRBV9,-,TRBD1,CASSVGGQGAQEQYF,TGTGCCAGCAGCGTGGGGGGACAGGGGGCGCAGGAGCAGTACTTC
TRBJ1-2,TRBV19,-,TRBD1,CASRGDSSYGYTF,TGTGCCAGTAGGGGGGACAGCTCCTATGGCTACACCTTC
TRBJ1-2,TRBV11-2,-,-,CASSLVQGSYGYTF,TGTGCCAGCAGCTTGGTACAGGGTAGCTATGGCTACACCTTC
TRBJ2-7,TRBV29-1,-,-,CSVGQGSEQYF,TGCAGCGTTGGTCAGGGCTCCGAGCAGTACTTC
TRBJ2-3,TRBV6-1,-,TRBD2,CASSEGRLAGGRTDTQYF,TGTGCCAGCAGTGAAGGCCGTTTAGCGGGGGGCCGCACAGATACGCAGTATTTT
TRBJ2-3,TRBV9,-,TRBD2,CASSVRLAGPTDTQYF,TGTGCCAGCAGCGTCCGACTAGCGGGGCCCACAGATACGCAGTATTTT
TRBJ2-3,TRBV11-3,-,-,CASSNRGIGTDTQYF,TGTGCCAGCAGTAACCGGGGTATCGGCACAGATACGCAGTATTTT
TRBJ2-3,TRBV4-2,-,TRBD2,CASSQDLTSGKNTQYF,TGTGCCAGCAGCCAAGATTTGACTAGCGGGAAAAATACGCAGTATTTT
TRBJ2-5,TRBV27,-,TRBD1,CASSARDREVETQYF,TGTGCCAGCAGCGCCCGGGACAGGGAGGTTGAGACCCAGTACTTC
TRBJ2-7,TRBV5-1,-,TRBD1,CASSPAAGQGSYEQYF,TGCGCCAGCAGCCCGGCCGCGGGACAGGGTTCCTACGAGCAGTACTTC
TRBJ2-2,TRBV10-1,-,-,CASMGLWDTGELFF,TGCGCCAGCATGGGACTCTGGGACACCGGGGAGCTGTTTTTT
TRBJ2-7,TRBV19,-,TRBD2,CASSQSGSINEQYF,TGTGCCAGTAGCCAGAGCGGGAGCATCAACGAGCAGTACTTC
TRBJ1-5,TRBV6-6,-,-,CASSYSLTGTQPQHF,TGTGCCAGCAGTTACTCCCTAACAGGGACGCAGCCCCAGCATTTT
TRBJ2-1,TRBV5-1,-,-,CASSLGATQGEQFF,TGCGCCAGCAGCTTGGGGGCTACGCAGGGTGAGCAGTTCTTC
TRBJ2-1,TRBV11-3,-,TRBD1,CASSSRTGVSEQFF,TGTGCCAGCAGCTCCCGGACAGGGGTTAGTGAGCAGTTCTTC
TRBJ2-2,TRBV9,-,TRBD1,CASSVDRGRSGELFF,TGTGCCAGCAGCGTAGACAGGGGCAGGTCCGGGGAGCTGTTTTTT
TRBJ1-2,TRBV5-1,-,-,CASSANTGLNYGYTF,TGCGCCAGCAGCGCGAACACAGGTTTGAACTATGGCTACACCTTC
TRBJ2-5,TRBV5-1,-,-,CASSFDLQGRPQETQYF,TGCGCCAGCAGCTTCGACCTACAGGGTCGACCTCAAGAGACCCAGTACTTC
TRBJ2-1,TRBV11-3,-,TRBD2,CASSQPGGETNGQFF,TGTGCCAGCAGCCAACCGGGGGGGGAGACCAACGGGCAGTTCTTC
TRBJ2-1,TRBV10-3,-,TRBD2,CAISAASGEGPYNEQFF,TGTGCCATCAGTGCCGCTAGCGGCGAGGGGCCCTACAATGAGCAGTTCTTC
TRBJ1-2,TRBV30,-,TRBD1,CAWSAGQGFHGYTF,TGTGCCTGGAGTGCGGGACAGGGTTTCCATGGCTACACCTTC
TRBJ2-5,TRBV7-2,-,TRBD2,CASSLASGSWETQYF,TGTGCCAGCAGCCTCGCTAGCGGGAGTTGGGAGACCCAGTACTTC
TRBJ2-1,TRBV20-1,-,TRBD1,CSAIQGYEQFF,TGCAGTGCTATACAGGGGTATGAGCAGTTCTTC
TRBJ1-5,TRBV30,-,TRBD1,CAWSGPGGGVSDWSNQPQHF,TGTGCCTGGAGTGGCCCAGGGGGCGGTGTAAGTGACTGGAGCAATCAGCCCCAGCATTTT
TRBJ1-4,TRBV7-9,-,TRBD1,CASSLAGGGEKLFF,TGTGCCAGCAGCCTAGCAGGGGGGGGAGAAAAACTGTTTTTT
TRBJ2-6,TRBV4-2,-,-,CASSRETGPGANVLTF,TGTGCCAGCAGCCGAGAAACGGGTCCTGGGGCCAACGTCCTGACTTTC
TRBJ2-4,TRBV11-1,-,-,CASSLSSHWRKNIQYF,TGTGCCAGCAGCTTATCCTCCCACTGGAGAAAAAACATTCAGTACTTC
TRBJ1-4,TRBV7-9,-,-,CASSLTEGLGEKLFF,TGTGCCAGCAGCCTAACGGAGGGCCTAGGTGAAAAACTGTTTTTT
TRBJ2-1,TRBV15,-,-,CATSRDFNNEQFF,TGTGCCACCAGCAGGGACTTTAACAATGAGCAGTTCTTC
TRBJ1-1,TRBV6-1,-,-,CATGTPLKAFF,TGTGCCACCGGGACACCATTAAAAGCTTTCTTT
TRBJ2-2,TRBV11-2,-,-,CASLPPGTRNTGELFF,TGTGCCAGCCTCCCGCCCGGGACAAGGAACACCGGGGAGCTGTTTTTT
TRBJ1-2,TRBV29-1,-,TRBD1,CSVWGRGDPSYGYTF,TGCAGCGTTTGGGGCAGGGGGGACCCAAGCTATGGCTACACCTTC
TRBJ2-1,TRBV5-1,-,TRBD2,CASSLGTSVGEQFF,TGCGCCAGCAGCCTCGGGACTAGCGTGGGTGAGCAGTTCTTC
TRBJ2-5,TRBV7-2,-,TRBD1,CASSLRAGTGPQETQYF,TGTGCCAGCAGCTTGAGGGCCGGGACAGGGCCTCAAGAGACCCAGTACTTC
TRBJ2-7,TRBV28,-,-,CASSLYQGSPYEQYF,TGTGCCAGCAGTTTATACCAGGGGAGTCCCTACGAGCAGTACTTC
TRBJ1-6,TRBV11-3,-,-,CASSRETGVYNSPLHF,TGTGCCAGCAGCCGTGAGACGGGAGTGTATAATTCACCCCTCCACTTT
TRBJ1-1,TRBV6-5,-,TRBD1,CASSYQIRQGSEAFF,TGTGCCAGCAGTTACCAGATCCGACAGGGGAGTGAAGCTTTCTTT
TRBJ1-1,TRBV28,-,-,CASSQGGALYAFF,TGTGCCAGCAGCCAAGGGGGGGCCCTATATGCTTTCTTT
TRBJ1-4,TRBV30,-,-,CAWGLDSANEKLFF,TGTGCCTGGGGCTTGGACAGCGCTAATGAAAAACTGTTTTTT
TRBJ1-6,TRBV2,few,TRBD1,CASRTGQGRLGVYNSPLHF,TGTGCCAGCAGGACGGGACAGGGGCGTCTGGGGGTCTATAATTCACCCCTCCACTTT
TRBJ2-5,TRBV27,-,-,CASSLRGQETQYF,TGTGCCAGCAGTTTAAGGGGTCAAGAGACCCAGTACTTC
TRBJ2-3,TRBV9,-,TRBD2,CASSVSGRAPPDTQYF,TGTGCCAGCAGCGTTAGCGGGAGGGCTCCTCCAGATACGCAGTATTTT
TRBJ1-4,TRBV5-6,-,-,CASSNTGTNEKLFF,TGTGCCAGCAGCAATACCGGGACAAACGAAAAACTGTTTTTT
TRBJ1-3,TRBV30,-,-,CAWRSSGNTIYF,TGTGCCTGGAGATCGTCTGGAAACACCATATATTTT
TRBJ2-1,TRBV7-6,-,TRBD1,CASSLVFRDREQFF,TGTGCCAGCAGCTTAGTATTCCGGGACAGGGAGCAGTTCTTC
TRBJ1-1,TRBV7-9,-,TRBD1,CASSGTSGTGGCFF,TGTGCCAGCAGCGGGACCTCCGGGACAGGGGGTTGCTTCTTT
TRBJ1-1,TRBV5-1,-,TRBD1,CASSPSDRGLRAFF,TGCGCCAGCAGCCCCTCAGACAGGGGGCTTCGAGCTTTCTTT
TRBJ1-2,TRBV5-5,-,-,CASSFKGQSGYTF,TGTGCCAGCAGCTTTAAGGGGCAGAGTGGCTACACCTTC
TRBJ2-1,TRBV2,few,-,CASSEVRDGEQFF,TGTGCCAGCAGTGAGGTGCGGGATGGTGAGCAGTTCTTC
TRBJ2-5,TRBV30,once,-,CAWSVARETQYF,TGTGCCTGGAGTGTAGCGAGAGAGACCCAGTACTTC
TRBJ2-7,TRBV5-1,-,-,CASSGLAYEQYF,TGCGCCAGCAGTGGGCTTGCCTACGAGCAGTACTTC
TRBJ1-6,TRBV6-5,-,-,CASSSRTVSSPLHF,TGTGCCAGCAGTTCCCGGACAGTAAGTTCACCCCTCCACTTT